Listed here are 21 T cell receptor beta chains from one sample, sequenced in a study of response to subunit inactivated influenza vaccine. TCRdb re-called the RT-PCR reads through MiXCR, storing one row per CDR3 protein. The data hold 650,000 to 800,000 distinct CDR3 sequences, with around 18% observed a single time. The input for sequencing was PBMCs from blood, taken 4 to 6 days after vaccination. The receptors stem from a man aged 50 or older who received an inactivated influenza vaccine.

In DNA, the CDR3 is TGCGCCAGCAGCCGGGGGCCCGGAATGAACACCGGGGAGCTGTTTTTT. Amino acid sequence: CASSRGPGMNTGELFF. The chain combines TRBV4-1 with TRBJ2-2; tentative D call: TRBD1 (6 bases). V shed 4 bases and J shed 1 base, with 13 bases lying between them. This CDR3 comprises 16 residues. Germline V CDR1 and CDR2: MGHRA, YSYEKL.

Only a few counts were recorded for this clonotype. The CDR3 DNA is TGTGCCATCAGTGCTCGCGACTCCGGGGTATACAATGAGCAGTTCTTC. Its protein product is CAISARDSGVYNEQFF. J is TRBJ2-1 and V is TRBV10-3, with TRBD2 as a possible D gene (5 bases). Per germline, CDR1 ENHRY and CDR2 SYGVKD. The CDR3 sequence is 16 residues long. With 4 bases removed from V and 4 bases from J, the gap between germline ends came to 17 bases.

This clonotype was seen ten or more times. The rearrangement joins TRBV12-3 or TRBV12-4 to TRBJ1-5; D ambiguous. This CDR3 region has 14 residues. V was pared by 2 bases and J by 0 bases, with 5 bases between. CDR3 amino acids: CASSLPDSNQPQHF. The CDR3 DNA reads TGTGCCAGCAGTTTACCCGATAGCAATCAGCCCCAGCATTTT.

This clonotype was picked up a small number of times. CDR3 sequence reads: CASSLDPGQAYEQYF. Here the CDR3 DNA reads TGCGCCAGCAGCTTGGATCCGGGACAGGCCTACGAGCAGTACTTC. V is TRBV5-1 and J is TRBJ2-7; 8 bases match TRBD1. CDR3 size: 15 residues. The junction had 4 bases not matched to a gene; V was cut back by 0 bases and J by 2 bases. Per the germline V gene, CDR1 is SGHRS and CDR2 is YFSETQ.

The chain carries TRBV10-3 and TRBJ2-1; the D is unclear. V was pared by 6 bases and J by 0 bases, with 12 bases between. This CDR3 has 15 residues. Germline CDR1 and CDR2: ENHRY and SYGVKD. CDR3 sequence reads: CAIRGQESSYNEQFF. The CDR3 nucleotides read TGTGCCATCAGGGGTCAGGAGAGCTCCTACAATGAGCAGTTCTTC.

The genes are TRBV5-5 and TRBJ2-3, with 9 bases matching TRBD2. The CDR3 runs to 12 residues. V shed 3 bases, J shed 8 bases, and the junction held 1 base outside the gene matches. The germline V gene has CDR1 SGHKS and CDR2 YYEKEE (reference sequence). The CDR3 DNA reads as TGTGCCAGCAGCTCGACTAGCGGTACGCAGTATTTT. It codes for CASSSTSGTQYF.

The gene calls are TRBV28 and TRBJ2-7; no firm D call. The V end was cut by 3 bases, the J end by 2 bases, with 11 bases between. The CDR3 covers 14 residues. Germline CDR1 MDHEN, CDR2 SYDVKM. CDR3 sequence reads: CASSFLDPPYEQYF. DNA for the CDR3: TGTGCCAGCAGTTTTCTAGACCCACCCTACGAGCAGTACTTC.

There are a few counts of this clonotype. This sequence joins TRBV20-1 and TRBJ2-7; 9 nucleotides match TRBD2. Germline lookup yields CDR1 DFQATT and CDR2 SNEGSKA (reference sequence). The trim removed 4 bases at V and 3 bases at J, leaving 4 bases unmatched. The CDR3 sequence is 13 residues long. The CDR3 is CSAIAGGNYEQYF. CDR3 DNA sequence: TGCAGTGCTATTGCGGGGGGGAACTACGAGCAGTACTTC.

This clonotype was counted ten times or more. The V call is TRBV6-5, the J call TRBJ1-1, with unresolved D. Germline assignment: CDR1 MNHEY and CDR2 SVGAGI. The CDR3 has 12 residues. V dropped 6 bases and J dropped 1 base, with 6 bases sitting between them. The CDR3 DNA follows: TGTGCCAGCAGCCCCGGGAACACTGAAGCTTTCTTT. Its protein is CASSPGNTEAFF.

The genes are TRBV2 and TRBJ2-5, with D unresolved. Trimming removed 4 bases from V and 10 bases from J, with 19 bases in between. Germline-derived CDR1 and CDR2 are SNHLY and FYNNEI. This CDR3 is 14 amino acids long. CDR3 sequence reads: CASSGLAAPRDQYF. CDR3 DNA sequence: TGTGCCAGCAGTGGATTGGCAGCGCCAAGAGACCAGTACTTC. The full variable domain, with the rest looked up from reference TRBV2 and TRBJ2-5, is EPEVTQTPSHQVTQMGQEVILRCVPISNHLYFYWYRQILGQKVEFLVSFYNNEISEKSEIFDDQFSVERPDGSNFTLKIRSTKLEDSAMYFCASSGLAAPRDQYFGPGTRLLVL.

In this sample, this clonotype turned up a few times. This CDR3 is CASSLQSGGGSGANVLTF. CDR3 DNA: TGTGCCAGCAGCTTACAGTCAGGGGGCGGCTCTGGGGCCAACGTCCTGACTTTC. The chain carries TRBV7-8 and TRBJ2-6, with 8 bases matching TRBD1. J gave up 0 bases and V 2 bases, and 6 bases lay outside the gene matches. The CDR3 extends over 18 amino acids. Germline CDR1 is SGHVS and CDR2 is FQNEAQ.

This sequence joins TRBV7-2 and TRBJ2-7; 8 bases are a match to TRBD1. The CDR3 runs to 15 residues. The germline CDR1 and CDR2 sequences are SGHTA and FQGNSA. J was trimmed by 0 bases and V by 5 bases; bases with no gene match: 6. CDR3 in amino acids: CASSRTGSPSYEQYF. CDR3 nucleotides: TGTGCCAGCAGCCGGACAGGGAGCCCCTCCTACGAGCAGTACTTC.

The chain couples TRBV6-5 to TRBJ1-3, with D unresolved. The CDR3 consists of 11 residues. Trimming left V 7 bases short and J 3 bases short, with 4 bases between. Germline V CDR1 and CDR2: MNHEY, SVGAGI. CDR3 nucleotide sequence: TGTGCCAGCATGGTTGGAAACACCATATATTTT. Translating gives CASMVGNTIYF.

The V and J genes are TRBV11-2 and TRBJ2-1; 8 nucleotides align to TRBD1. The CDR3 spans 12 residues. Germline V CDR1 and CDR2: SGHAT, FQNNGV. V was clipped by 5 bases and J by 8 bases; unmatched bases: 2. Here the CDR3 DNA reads TGTGCCAGCAGCCACAGGGGGTATGAGCAGTTCTTC. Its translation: CASSHRGYEQFF.

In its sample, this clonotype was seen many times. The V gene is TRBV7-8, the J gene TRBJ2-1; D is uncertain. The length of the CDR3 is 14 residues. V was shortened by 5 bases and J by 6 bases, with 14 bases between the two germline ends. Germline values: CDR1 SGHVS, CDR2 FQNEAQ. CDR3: CASSVRTGTNEQFF. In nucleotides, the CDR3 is TGTGCCAGCAGCGTCCGTACCGGAACCAATGAGCAGTTCTTC. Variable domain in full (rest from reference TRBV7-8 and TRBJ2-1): GAGVSQSPRYKVAKRGQDVALRCDPISGHVSLFWYQQALGQGPEFLTYFQNEAQLDKSGLPSDRFFAERPEGSVSTLKIQRTQQEDSAVYLCASSVRTGTNEQFFGPGTRLTVL.

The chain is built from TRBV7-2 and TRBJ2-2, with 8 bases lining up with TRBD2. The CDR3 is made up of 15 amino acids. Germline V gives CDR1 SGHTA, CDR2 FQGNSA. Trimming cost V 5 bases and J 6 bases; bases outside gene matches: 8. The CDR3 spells CASSVGGLEAGELFF. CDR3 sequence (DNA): TGTGCCAGCAGCGTGGGGGGACTAGAGGCCGGGGAGCTGTTTTTT.

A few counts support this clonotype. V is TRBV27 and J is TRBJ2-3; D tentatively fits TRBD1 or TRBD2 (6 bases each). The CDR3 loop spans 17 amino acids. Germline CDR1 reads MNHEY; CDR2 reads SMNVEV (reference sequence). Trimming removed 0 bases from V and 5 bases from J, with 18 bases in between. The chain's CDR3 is CASSLSPRLGGQDTQYF. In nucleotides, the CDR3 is TGTGCCAGCAGTTTATCACCTCGTTTGGGGGGCCAAGATACGCAGTATTTT.

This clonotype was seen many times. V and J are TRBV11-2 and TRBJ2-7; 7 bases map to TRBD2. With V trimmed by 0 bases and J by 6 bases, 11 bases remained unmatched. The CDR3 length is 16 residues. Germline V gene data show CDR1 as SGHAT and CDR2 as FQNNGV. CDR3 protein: CASSLEFAGVVGEQYF. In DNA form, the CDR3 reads TGTGCCAGCAGCTTAGAGTTTGCGGGGGTAGTGGGCGAGCAGTACTTC.

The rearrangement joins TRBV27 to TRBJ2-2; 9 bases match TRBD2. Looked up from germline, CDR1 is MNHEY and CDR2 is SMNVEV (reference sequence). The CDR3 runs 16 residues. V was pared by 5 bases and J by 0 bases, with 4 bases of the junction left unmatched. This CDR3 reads CASSPWTSANTGELFF. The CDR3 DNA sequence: TGTGCCAGCAGTCCCTGGACTAGCGCGAACACCGGGGAGCTGTTTTTT.

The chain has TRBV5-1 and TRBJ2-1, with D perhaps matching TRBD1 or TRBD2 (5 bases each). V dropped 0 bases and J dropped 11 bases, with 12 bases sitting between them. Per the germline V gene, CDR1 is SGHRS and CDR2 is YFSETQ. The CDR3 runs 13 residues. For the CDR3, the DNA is TGCGCCAGCAGCTTGGGGTCGGGGACGCAGCAGTTCTTC. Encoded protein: CASSLGSGTQQFF.

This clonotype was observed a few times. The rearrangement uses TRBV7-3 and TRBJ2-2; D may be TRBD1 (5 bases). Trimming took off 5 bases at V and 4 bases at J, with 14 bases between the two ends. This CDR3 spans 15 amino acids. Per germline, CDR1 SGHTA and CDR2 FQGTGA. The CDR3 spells CASSPQGMGTGELFF. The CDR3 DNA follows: TGTGCCAGCAGCCCCCAGGGAATGGGCACCGGGGAGCTGTTTTTT.